This T cell receptor beta chain is from a study of blood T cell repertoires in COVID-19. Measured with immunoSEQ multiplex PCR; TCRdb has only the in-frame clones, and not every one. The sample yields approximately 57,000 clones, 82% seen once. V was clipped by 6 bases and J by 6 bases, with 17 bases between them. CDR3 length: 15 residues. Per the germline V gene, CDR1 is KGHSH and CDR2 is LQKENI. The sequence came from an elderly woman with acute or convalescent COVID-19. The sequenced sample was peripheral blood. V is TRBV18 and J is TRBJ2-2, with D perhaps matching TRBD1 (5 bases). CDR3 in amino acids: CASSHITDTPGELFF. DNA of the CDR3: TGTGCCAGCTCTCACATCACGGACACCCCCGGGGAGCTGTTTTTT.